This T cell receptor (beta chain) appears in the sequencing data of a study of CD8 T cells in Susac syndrome. As concerns this clonotype: As yet, its antigen is unknown.

General study points: The study's TCR sequencing and HLA analysis drew on a certain number of individuals. That number was acknowledged as relatively small.

TEMRA cells were enriched by FACS, while CD8+ and CD4+ T cells were obtained through a negative isolation that was performed magnetically. This CDR3 contains 14 residues. The V end lost 6 bases, the J end lost 8 bases, and 14 bases lay between the germline ends. RNA in amounts of about 0.45 to 1 ug was reverse transcribed with random hexamers. Amplification of TCR beta CDR3 by immunoSEQ multiplex PCR spanned 54 Vbeta and 13 Jbeta. TCRdb redid the calling of the immunoSEQ multiplex PCR reads with MiXCR, one entry per CDR3 protein. Seen here are about 180,000 distinct CDR3 sequences, about 95% observed once, and the top ten hold roughly 0.16%.

The chain links TRBV12-3 or TRBV12-4 to TRBJ1-6; D is unresolved. The sample consisted of CD8+ T cells from PBMCs. The sequence derives from a human donor with multiple sclerosis. The DNA of the CDR3 is TGTGCCAGCAGGTCTGTCTGGCCTCATTCACCCCTCCACTTT. Its protein is CASRSVWPHSPLHF.